This TCR beta chain is drawn from a study of shared clonotypes between healthy human individuals. For this clone: As yet, its antigen is unknown.

Naive CD8 cells, CD45RO-negative and positively selected for CCR7, excluded terminally differentiated effector memory CD45RA+ cells. The donors were all Caucasian adults (living in Nashville, Tennessee). Findings of the study overall: Relative to memory subsets, naive subsets generally showed larger estimated richness.

The CDR3 totals 17 residues. Germline CDR1 SGDLS, CDR2 YYNGEE. Trimming left V 4 bases short and J 0 bases short, with 19 bases between. Sequenced by immunoSEQ multiplex PCR; TCRdb stores in-frame clones only, minus some. The data hold roughly 2,000,000 clones, with about 95% observed a single time. The sequenced material came from naive CD8+ T cells sorted from blood. The gene calls are TRBV9 and TRBJ1-1; TRBD1 might be the D (6 bases). The receptor comes from a man aged 18 to 29 in good health. The CDR3 coding sequence is TGTGCCAGCAGCCCAGACCGGGACACACTCTTGAACACTGAAGCTTTCTTT. Encoded protein: CASSPDRDTLLNTEAFF.